This paragraph covers one TCR beta chain sequence. Amplification used 60 Vbeta primers and 13 Jbeta primers. Clones were sequenced by immunoSEQ multiplex PCR, and TCRdb holds only the in-frame ones, with some missing. The repertoire holds around 140,000 clones, with 75% to 85% as singletons. This CDR3 region has 16 residues. Germline lookup yields CDR1 SGHRS and CDR2 YFSETQ. V lost 4 bases and J 2 bases, leaving 18 bases between the germline ends. The sample comes from a study of cytomegalovirus exposure and HLA in healthy donors. The receptor comes from a male donor in good health and CMV-seronegative. Sequencing used PBMCs. This chain uses TRBV5-1 with TRBJ1-2, with D unclear. CDR3 region: CASSPPAGRKNYGYTF. The DNA for the CDR3 is TGCGCCAGCAGCCCGCCGGCGGGGAGAAAGAACTATGGCTACACCTTC.